Listed below are T cell receptor beta chains from one sample, sequenced in a study of pediatric ulcerative colitis. The method was immunoSEQ multiplex PCR; TCRdb's version includes in-frame clones alone and lacks a portion of them. The sample has 40,000 to 55,000 clones; around 76% are singletons. Sequenced sample: gut tissue. The receptors were sampled from a girl aged 5-17 years with moderate ulcerative colitis. Both conserved end residues are part of each CDR3. Each record gives: V gene, D gene, clone size, J gene, CDR3 protein, CDR3 DNA. D genes are given only for firm matches. Clone size is given for some rows only: seen once, a few or many times, or a class if the clone is expanded.

>TRBV2|NA|few|TRBJ1-5
CASSDRYQPQHF
TGTGCCAGCAGTGACAGATATCAGCCCCAGCATTTT
>TRBV4-1|NA|NA|TRBJ1-2
CASSQDRWGPGYGYTF
TGCGCCAGCAGCCAAGATCGATGGGGGCCCGGCTATGGCTACACCTTC
>TRBV14|NA|NA|TRBJ2-7
CASSQAVEQYF
TGTGCCAGCAGCCAAGCAGTCGAGCAGTACTTC
>TRBV18|NA|once|TRBJ1-1
CASSPDQWAEAFF
TGTGCCAGCTCACCAGATCAGTGGGCTGAAGCTTTCTTT
>TRBV29-1|TRBD1|NA|TRBJ2-2
CSADRENTGELFF
TGCAGCGCTGACAGGGAGAACACCGGGGAGCTGTTTTTT
>TRBV7-2|NA|few|TRBJ2-3
CASSLSGADTQYF
TGTGCCAGCAGCTTATCAGGGGCCGATACGCAGTATTTT
>TRBV2|NA|once|TRBJ1-6
CASNTRGGGPPLHF
TGTGCCAGCAACACGCGGGGGGGAGGGCCACCCCTCCACTTT
>TRBV11-3|TRBD1|NA|TRBJ1-2
CASSPGTGFTF
TGTGCCAGCAGCCCCGGGACAGGGTTCACCTTC
>TRBV19|NA|NA|TRBJ2-5
CARPETQYF
TGTGCCAGACCAGAGACCCAGTACTTC
>TRBV6-5|TRBD1|few|TRBJ1-2
CASSYTGEVGYGYTF
TGTGCCAGCAGTTATACAGGGGAGGTCGGCTATGGCTACACCTTC
>TRBV29-1|NA|NA|TRBJ2-7
CSVGEYEQYF
TGCAGCGTTGGGGAATACGAGCAGTACTTC
>TRBV5-1|TRBD1|NA|TRBJ1-6
CASSSGQGVSPLHF
TGCGCCAGCAGCTCGGGACAGGGGGTTTCACCCCTCCACTTT
>TRBV11-2|NA|NA|TRBJ2-1
CASSLMGRSSYNEQFF
TGTGCCAGCAGCTTAATGGGGCGTTCCTCCTACAATGAGCAGTTCTTC
>TRBV5-1|NA|NA|TRBJ1-4
CASSRMGGGRNEKLFF
TGCGCCAGCAGCCGCATGGGGGGAGGACGCAATGAAAAACTGTTTTTT
>TRBV7-9|NA|NA|TRBJ2-7
CASSPGIRSSYEQYF
TGTGCCAGCAGCCCAGGGATCCGGAGCAGCTACGAGCAGTACTTC
>TRBV29-1|NA|NA|TRBJ1-1
CSVVRDQEAFF
TGCAGCGTTGTGAGAGACCAGGAAGCTTTCTTT
>TRBV7-9|NA|NA|TRBJ2-7
CASLATGTPSYEQYF
TGTGCCAGCCTTGCTACCGGGACACCCTCCTACGAGCAGTACTTC
>TRBV6-5|TRBD1|once|TRBJ1-1
CASRRGPDTEAFF
TGTGCCAGCAGGAGGGGGCCCGACACTGAAGCTTTCTTT
>TRBV7-3|NA|NA|TRBJ2-7
CASSLGDTSEQYF
TGTGCCAGCAGCTTAGGGGATACGAGCGAGCAGTACTTC
>TRBV10-3|TRBD1|NA|TRBJ2-7
CAMGQGYEQYF
TGTGCCATGGGACAGGGTTACGAGCAGTACTTC
>TRBV6-1|TRBD2|NA|TRBJ2-7
CASSPGTSTYEQYF
TGTGCCAGCAGTCCCGGGACTAGTACCTACGAGCAGTACTTC
>TRBV30|NA|NA|TRBJ1-1
CAWTAWDAMNTEAFF
TGTGCCTGGACCGCCTGGGACGCTATGAACACTGAAGCTTTCTTT
>TRBV30|TRBD1|NA|TRBJ2-7
CAWKQGLSYEQYF
TGTGCCTGGAAACAGGGGTTATCCTACGAGCAGTACTTC
>TRBV5-1|TRBD2|NA|TRBJ2-2
CASSSTVAGANTGELFF
TGCGCCAGCAGCTCAACAGTAGCGGGGGCGAACACCGGGGAGCTGTTTTTT
>TRBV7-2|TRBD2|few|TRBJ2-1
CASSPGGRQFF
TGTGCCAGCAGCCCGGGGGGTAGGCAGTTCTTC
>TRBV5-1|NA|NA|TRBJ2-2
CASSLAPISGELFF
TGCGCCAGCAGCTTGGCGCCTATCTCCGGGGAGCTGTTTTTT
>TRBV14|NA|NA|TRBJ2-1
CASSQEARNEQFF
TGTGCCAGCAGCCAAGAGGCCCGGAATGAGCAGTTCTTC
>TRBV7-2|NA|once|TRBJ1-5
CASSLFYDQPQHF
TGTGCCAGCAGCTTATTTTATGATCAGCCCCAGCATTTT
>TRBV7-7|TRBD1|few|TRBJ1-6
CASSLGRGTPSLLHLHF
TGTGCTAGCAGCTTAGGCAGGGGGACCCCCTCACTACTCCACCTCCACTTT
>TRBV4-1|TRBD2|NA|TRBJ2-1
CASSQVPSGNYEQFF
TGCGCCAGCAGCCAAGTTCCTAGCGGCAACTATGAGCAGTTCTTC
>TRBV29-1|NA|NA|TRBJ2-1
CSAGSLSGSSVGEQFF
TGCAGCGCCGGTAGTCTCTCAGGGAGTAGTGTGGGTGAGCAGTTCTTC
>TRBV6-6|NA|few|TRBJ1-1
CASSYLGDTEAFF
TGTGCCAGCAGTTATTTGGGGGACACTGAAGCTTTCTTT
>TRBV7-2|NA|few|TRBJ1-1
CASSLTRAGTEAFF
TGTGCCAGCAGTCTCACCAGGGCAGGGACTGAAGCTTTCTTT
>TRBV28|NA|once|TRBJ1-5
CASSPQGGSNQPQHF
TGTGCCAGCTCCCCCCAGGGCGGTAGCAATCAGCCCCAGCATTTT
>TRBV5-1|NA|NA|TRBJ2-1
CASSTQSSPLLNEQFF
TGCGCCAGCAGCACACAAAGTTCCCCTCTACTGAATGAGCAGTTCTTC
>TRBV12-5|NA|NA|TRBJ2-5
CASGLVVGGRETQYF
TGTGCTAGTGGTTTGGTAGTAGGAGGGCGAGAGACCCAGTACTTC
>TRBV2|NA|NA|TRBJ1-2
CASSEYLQGSYGYTF
TGTGCCAGCAGTGAATATCTGCAGGGGTCCTATGGCTACACCTTC
>TRBV5-1|NA|few|TRBJ1-1
CASSSPGTENTEAFF
TGCGCCAGCAGCTCCCCGGGTACCGAGAACACTGAAGCTTTCTTT
>TRBV19|TRBD1|once|TRBJ2-7
CASSIDKRGQAYEQYF
TGTGCCAGTAGTATAGATAAGAGGGGACAGGCTTACGAGCAGTACTTC
>TRBV6-5|TRBD2|NA|TRBJ2-3
CASSYRGGTDTQYF
TGTGCCAGCAGTTACCGGGGGGGCACAGATACGCAGTATTTT
>TRBV30|NA|NA|TRBJ1-2
CAWTIVADYGYTF
TGTGCCTGGACGATCGTGGCGGATTATGGCTACACCTTC
>TRBV4-1|NA|few|TRBJ1-1
CASSQEGYEAFF
TGCGCCAGCAGCCAAGAAGGGTATGAAGCTTTCTTT
>TRBV5-1|NA|NA|TRBJ2-7
CASSTAYEQYF
TGCGCCAGCAGCACCGCATACGAGCAGTACTTC
>TRBV6-1|NA|NA|TRBJ2-7
CASSDSIGQSEQYF
TGTGCCAGCAGTGATTCCATCGGACAGTCCGAGCAGTACTTC
>TRBV6-1|NA|few|TRBJ1-5
CASAPDNQPQHF
TGTGCCAGCGCCCCAGACAATCAGCCCCAGCATTTT
>TRBV28|NA|NA|TRBJ1-2
CASRFSANYGYTF
TGTGCCAGCAGATTCAGCGCAAACTATGGCTACACCTTC
>TRBV25-1|TRBD2|NA|TRBJ2-1
CASNGGAGIYNEQFF
TGTGCCAGCAACGGGGGGGCAGGCATATACAATGAGCAGTTCTTC
>TRBV9|TRBD2|NA|TRBJ2-3
CASSEPPGGGGGVTQYF
TGTGCCAGCAGCGAGCCCCCCGGTGGTGGCGGGGGAGTTACGCAGTATTTT
>TRBV29-1|NA|NA|TRBJ2-7
CSVLQGPGGAYEQYF
TGCAGCGTCTTGCAGGGGCCGGGCGGAGCCTACGAGCAGTACTTC
>TRBV2|NA|NA|TRBJ1-4
CASSVGWAPNEKLFF
TGTGCCAGCAGTGTTGGGTGGGCTCCTAATGAAAAACTGTTTTTT
>TRBV5-1|NA|medium-sized|TRBJ1-2
CASSRDTVSEGYTF
TGCGCCAGCAGCCGCGACACCGTCTCGGAAGGCTACACCTTC
>TRBV2|NA|once|TRBJ1-1
CASSELGIGWGEAFF
TGTGCCAGCAGTGAACTTGGTATAGGCTGGGGTGAAGCTTTCTTT
>TRBV2|NA|NA|TRBJ2-7
CASSVGTPSYEQYF
TGTGCCAGCAGTGTAGGGACACCCTCCTACGAGCAGTACTTC
>TRBV18|TRBD1|NA|TRBJ1-2
CASSPFDRDSNYGYTF
TGTGCCAGCTCACCATTTGACCGGGACAGTAACTATGGCTACACCTTC